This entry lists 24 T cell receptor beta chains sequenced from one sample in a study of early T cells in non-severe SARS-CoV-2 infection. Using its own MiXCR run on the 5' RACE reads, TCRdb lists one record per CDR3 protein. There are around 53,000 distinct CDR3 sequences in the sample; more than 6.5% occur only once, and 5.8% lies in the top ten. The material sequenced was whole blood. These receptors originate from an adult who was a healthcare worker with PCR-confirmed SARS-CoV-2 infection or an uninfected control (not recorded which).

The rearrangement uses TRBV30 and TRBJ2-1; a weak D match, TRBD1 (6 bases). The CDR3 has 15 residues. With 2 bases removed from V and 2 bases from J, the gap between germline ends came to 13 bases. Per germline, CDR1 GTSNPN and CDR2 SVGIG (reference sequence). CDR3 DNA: TGTGCCTGGAGTCCCGCTGGGGGCCCCTACAATGAGCAGTTCTTC. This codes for CAWSPAGGPYNEQFF.

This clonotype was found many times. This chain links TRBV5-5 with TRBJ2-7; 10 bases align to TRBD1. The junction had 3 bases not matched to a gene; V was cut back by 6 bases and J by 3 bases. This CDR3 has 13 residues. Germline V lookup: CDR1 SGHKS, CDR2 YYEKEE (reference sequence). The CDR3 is CASMDRGFYEQYF. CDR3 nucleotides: TGTGCCAGCATGGACAGGGGGTTCTACGAGCAGTACTTC.

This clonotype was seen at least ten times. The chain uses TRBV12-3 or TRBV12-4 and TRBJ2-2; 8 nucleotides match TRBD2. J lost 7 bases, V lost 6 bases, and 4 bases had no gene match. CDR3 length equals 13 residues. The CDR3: CASSAREGGELFF. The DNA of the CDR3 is TGTGCCAGCAGCGCACGGGAGGGCGGGGAGCTGTTTTTT.

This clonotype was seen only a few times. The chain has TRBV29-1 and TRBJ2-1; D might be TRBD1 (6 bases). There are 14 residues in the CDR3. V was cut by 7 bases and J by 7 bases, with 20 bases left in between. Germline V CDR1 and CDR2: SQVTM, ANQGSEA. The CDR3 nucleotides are TGCAGCGGGGTCCACAGGGAATTTGGGAATGAGCAGTTCTTC. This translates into CSGVHREFGNEQFF.

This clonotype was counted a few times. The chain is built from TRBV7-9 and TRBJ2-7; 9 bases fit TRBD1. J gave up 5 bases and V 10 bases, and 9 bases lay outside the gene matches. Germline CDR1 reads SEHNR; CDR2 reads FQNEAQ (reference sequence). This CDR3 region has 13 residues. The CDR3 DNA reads TGTGCCATCAAACAGGGGGCGATCGACGAGCAGTACTTC. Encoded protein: CAIKQGAIDEQYF.

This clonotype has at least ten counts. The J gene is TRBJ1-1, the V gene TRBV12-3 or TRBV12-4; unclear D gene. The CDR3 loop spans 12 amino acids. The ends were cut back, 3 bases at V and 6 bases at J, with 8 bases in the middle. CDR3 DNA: TGTGCCAGCAGTTTTAGTGGTTCTGAAGCTTTCTTT. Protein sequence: CASSFSGSEAFF.

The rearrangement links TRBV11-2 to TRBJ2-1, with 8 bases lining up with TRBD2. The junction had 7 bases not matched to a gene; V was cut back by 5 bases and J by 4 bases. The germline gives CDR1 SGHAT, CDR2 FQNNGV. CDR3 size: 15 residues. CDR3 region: CASSPISGVYNEQFF. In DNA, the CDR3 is TGTGCCAGCAGCCCTATTAGCGGGGTATACAATGAGCAGTTCTTC.

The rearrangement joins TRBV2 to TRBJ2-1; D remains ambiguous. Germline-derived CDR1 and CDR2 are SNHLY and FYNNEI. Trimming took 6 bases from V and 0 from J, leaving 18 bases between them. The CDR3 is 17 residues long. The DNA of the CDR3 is TGTGCCAGCAGCGCATCTCCCACCTTAAGCTCCTACAATGAGCAGTTCTTC. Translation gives CASSASPTLSSYNEQFF.

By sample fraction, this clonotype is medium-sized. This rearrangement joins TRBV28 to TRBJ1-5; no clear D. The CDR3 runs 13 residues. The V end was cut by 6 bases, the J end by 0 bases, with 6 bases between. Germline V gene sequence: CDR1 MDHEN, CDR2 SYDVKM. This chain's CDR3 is CASSLDSNQPQHF. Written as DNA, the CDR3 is TGTGCCAGCAGCTTGGATAGCAATCAGCCCCAGCATTTT.

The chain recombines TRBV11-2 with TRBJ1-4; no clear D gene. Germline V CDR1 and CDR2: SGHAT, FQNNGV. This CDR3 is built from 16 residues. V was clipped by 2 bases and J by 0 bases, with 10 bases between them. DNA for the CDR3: TGTGCCAGCAGCTTAAGCCCGATAACAACTAATGAAAAACTGTTTTTT. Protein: CASSLSPITTNEKLFF.

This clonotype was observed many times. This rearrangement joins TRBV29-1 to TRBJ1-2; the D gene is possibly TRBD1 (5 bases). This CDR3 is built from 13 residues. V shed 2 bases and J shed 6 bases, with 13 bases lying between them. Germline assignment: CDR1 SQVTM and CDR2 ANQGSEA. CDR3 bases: TGCAGCGTTGAAAGTCTGGCAGGGAATGGCTACACCTTC. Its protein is CSVESLAGNGYTF. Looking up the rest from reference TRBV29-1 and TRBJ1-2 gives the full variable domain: SAVISQKPSRDICQRGTSLTIQCQVDSQVTMMFWYRQQPGQSLTLIATANQGSEATYESGFVIDKFPISRPNLTFSTLTVSNMSPEDSSIYLCSVESLAGNGYTFGSGTRLTVV.

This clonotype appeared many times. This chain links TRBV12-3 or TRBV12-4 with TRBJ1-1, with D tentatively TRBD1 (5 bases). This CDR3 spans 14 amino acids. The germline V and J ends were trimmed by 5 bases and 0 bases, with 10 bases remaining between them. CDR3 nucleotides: TGTGCCAGCAGTCTGGGACCCCTGAACACTGAAGCTTTCTTT. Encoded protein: CASSLGPLNTEAFF.

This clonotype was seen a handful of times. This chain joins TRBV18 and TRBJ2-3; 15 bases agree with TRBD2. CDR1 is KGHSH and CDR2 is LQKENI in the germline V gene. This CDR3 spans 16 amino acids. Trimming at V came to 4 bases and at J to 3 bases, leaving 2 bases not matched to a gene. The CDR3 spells CASSRGLAGGTDTQYF. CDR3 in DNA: TGTGCCAGCTCACGCGGACTAGCGGGGGGGACAGATACGCAGTATTTT.

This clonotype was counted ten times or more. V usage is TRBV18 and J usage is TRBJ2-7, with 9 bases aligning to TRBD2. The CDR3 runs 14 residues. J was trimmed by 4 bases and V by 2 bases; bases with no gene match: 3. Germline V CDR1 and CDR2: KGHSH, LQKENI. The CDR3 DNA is TGTGCCAGCTCACCAGGGCTAGCGGGGTACGAGCAGTACTTC. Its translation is CASSPGLAGYEQYF.

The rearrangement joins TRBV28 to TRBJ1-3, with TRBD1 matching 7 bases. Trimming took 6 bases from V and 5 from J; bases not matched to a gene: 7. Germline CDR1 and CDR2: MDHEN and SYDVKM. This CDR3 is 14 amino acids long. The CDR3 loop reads CASRIPTGRNTIYF. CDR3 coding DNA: TGTGCCAGCAGAATCCCGACAGGGAGAAACACCATATATTTT.

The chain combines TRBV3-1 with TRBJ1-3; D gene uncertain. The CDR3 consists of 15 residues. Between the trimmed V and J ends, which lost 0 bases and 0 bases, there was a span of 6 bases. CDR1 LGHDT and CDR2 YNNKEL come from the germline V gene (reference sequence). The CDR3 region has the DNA TGTGCCAGCAGCCAAGAAGGAGTCTCTGGAAACACCATATATTTT. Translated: CASSQEGVSGNTIYF.

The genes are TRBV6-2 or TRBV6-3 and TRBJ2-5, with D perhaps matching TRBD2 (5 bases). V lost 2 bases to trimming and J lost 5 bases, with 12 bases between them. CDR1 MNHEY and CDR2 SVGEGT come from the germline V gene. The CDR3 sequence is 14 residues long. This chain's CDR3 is CASSYPARGETQYF. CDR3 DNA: TGTGCCAGCAGTTACCCCGCCCGAGGGGAGACCCAGTACTTC.

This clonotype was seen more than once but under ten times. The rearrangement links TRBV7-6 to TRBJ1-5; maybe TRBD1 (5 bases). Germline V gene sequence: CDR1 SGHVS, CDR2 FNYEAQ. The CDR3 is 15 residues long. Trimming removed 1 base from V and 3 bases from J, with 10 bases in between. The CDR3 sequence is CASSLVGDANQPQHF. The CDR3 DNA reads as TGTGCCAGCAGCTTAGTGGGGGATGCCAATCAGCCCCAGCATTTT.

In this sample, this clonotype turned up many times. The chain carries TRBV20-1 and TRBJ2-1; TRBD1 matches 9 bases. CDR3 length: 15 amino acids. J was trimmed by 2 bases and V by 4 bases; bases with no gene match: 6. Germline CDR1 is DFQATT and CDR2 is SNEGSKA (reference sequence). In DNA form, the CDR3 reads TGCAGTGCTATCACCGGGACAGGGACCTACAATGAGCAGTTCTTC. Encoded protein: CSAITGTGTYNEQFF.

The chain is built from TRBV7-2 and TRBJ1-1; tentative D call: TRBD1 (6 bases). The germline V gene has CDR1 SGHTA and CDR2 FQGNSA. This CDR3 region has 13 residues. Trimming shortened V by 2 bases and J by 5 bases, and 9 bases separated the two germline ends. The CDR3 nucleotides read TGTGCCAGCAGCTTAAACAGGGCGACTGAAGCTTTCTTT. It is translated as CASSLNRATEAFF. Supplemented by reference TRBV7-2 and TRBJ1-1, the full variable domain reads GAGVSQSPSNKVTEKGKDVELRCDPISGHTALYWYRQSLGQGLEFLIYFQGNSAPDKSGLPSDRFSAERTGGSVSTLTIQRTQQEDSAVYLCASSLNRATEAFFGQGTRLTVV.

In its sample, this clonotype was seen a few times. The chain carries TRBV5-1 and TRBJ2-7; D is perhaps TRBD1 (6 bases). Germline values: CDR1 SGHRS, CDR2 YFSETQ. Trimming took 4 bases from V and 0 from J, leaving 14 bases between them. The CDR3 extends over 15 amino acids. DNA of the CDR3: TGCGCCAGCAGCCCGAGACAGGAGAGCTCCTACGAGCAGTACTTC. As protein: CASSPRQESSYEQYF.

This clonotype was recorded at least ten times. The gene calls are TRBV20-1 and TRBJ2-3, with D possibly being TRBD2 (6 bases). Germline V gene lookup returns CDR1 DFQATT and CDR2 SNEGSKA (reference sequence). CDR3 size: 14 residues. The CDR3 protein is CRPGGFPLTDTQYF. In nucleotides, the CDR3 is TGCAGGCCTGGGGGGTTTCCTTTAACAGATACGCAGTATTTT.

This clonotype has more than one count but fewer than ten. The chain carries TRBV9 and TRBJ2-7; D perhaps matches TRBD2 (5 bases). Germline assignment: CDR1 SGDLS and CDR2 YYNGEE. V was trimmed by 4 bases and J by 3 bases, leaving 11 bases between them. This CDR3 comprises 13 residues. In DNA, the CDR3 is TGTGCCAGCAGCCCCATCAGCGGCTACGAGCAGTACTTC. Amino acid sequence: CASSPISGYEQYF.

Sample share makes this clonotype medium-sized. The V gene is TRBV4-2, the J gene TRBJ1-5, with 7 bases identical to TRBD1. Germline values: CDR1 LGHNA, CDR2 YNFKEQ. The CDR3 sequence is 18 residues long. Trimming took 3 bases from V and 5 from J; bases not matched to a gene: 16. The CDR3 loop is CASSQESGTVVGYQPQHF. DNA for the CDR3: TGTGCCAGCAGCCAGGAATCTGGGACAGTCGTAGGTTATCAGCCCCAGCATTTT.